The entry below describes one T cell receptor beta chain. During active infection, Seattle patients enrolled and were then monitored through disease. The record originates from a study of blood T cell repertoires in COVID-19. Across the study: COVID-19 samples collected from the United States, Italy and Spain covered acute and convalescent phases. From T cells, B-cell-depleted T cells, or PBMCs came the material, which was cDNA or gDNA.

Study processing details: Reference gene primers were amplified, and this amplification served to estimate nucleated cell counts. Generated by immunoSEQ multiplex PCR, the TCRdb table keeps only in-frame clones and is missing some. D and trimming come from the DNA, and the V and J calls and clone size come from that table. Among roughly 41,000 clones listed, about 76% were seen once. Material: peripheral blood. This clonotype was sampled from a man in his 70s with COVID-19, enrolled during active disease.

The CDR3: CAWSGTGLDNEQFF. The CDR3 region has the DNA TGTGCCTGGTCCGGGACAGGGCTTGACAATGAGCAGTTCTTC. The V and J genes are TRBV30 and TRBJ2-1, with TRBD1 matching 9 bases. V shed 5 bases and J 5 bases; nucleotides not matched to a gene: 7. Germline lookup yields CDR1 GTSNPN and CDR2 SVGIG (reference sequence). The CDR3 has 14 amino acids.